The 7 T cell receptor beta chains listed next were all sequenced from one sample in a study of T cell repertoires in cytomegalovirus infection. From the reads, TCRdb called clonotypes with MiXCR, one entry per CDR3 protein. The data hold about 490,000 distinct CDR3 sequences, with 16% observed a single time. What was sequenced was CD8+ T cells from PBMCs. These receptors all stem from a human donor in good health (CMV status not recorded). Some clones in this sample may be carry-over from other donors' samples.

This clonotype was seen only a few times. The chain combines TRBV6-1 with TRBJ1-5; the D gene is possibly TRBD1 (5 bases). Germline loops: CDR1 MNHNS, CDR2 SASEGT. V lost 7 bases and J lost 8, with 15 bases in between. The CDR3 consists of 13 residues. As DNA, the CDR3 is TGTGCCAGCAAGTGGGGGTCGATGGAGCCCCAGCATTTT. Translating it yields CASKWGSMEPQHF.

This clonotype came up a few times. The genes are TRBV2 and TRBJ1-1; no firm D call. CDR3 length equals 17 residues. Germline CDR1 reads SNHLY; CDR2 reads FYNNEI. Trimming shortened V by 3 bases and J by 1 base, and 18 bases separated the two germline ends. CDR3 coding DNA: TGTGCCAGCAGTGAGGATCGACGCGGGCGTAGGAACACTGAAGCTTTCTTT. This codes for CASSEDRRGRRNTEAFF.

The table lists this clonotype with many counts. The V call is TRBV11-2, the J call TRBJ1-2; 7 bases match TRBD1. V trimming: 1 base; J trimming: 5 bases; junction bases outside the gene matches: 7. The CDR3 length is 15 residues. CDR1 is SGHAT, CDR2 FQNNGV, per germline. The CDR3 spells CASSLAAGGTYGYTF. CDR3 nucleotide sequence: TGTGCCAGCAGCTTAGCGGCAGGGGGTACTTATGGCTACACCTTC. The variable domain in full, completed from reference TRBV11-2 and TRBJ1-2, reads EAGVAQSPRYKIIEKRQSVAFWCNPISGHATLYWYQQILGQGPKLLIQFQNNGVVDDSQLPKDRFSAERLKGVDSTLKIQPAKLEDSAVYLCASSLAAGGTYGYTFGSGTRLTVV.

This clonotype was counted a few times. The CDR3 region is CASSDAQVRSYNSPLHF. Here the CDR3 DNA reads TGCGCCAGCAGCGATGCACAGGTCCGGTCCTATAATTCACCCCTCCACTTT. The chain links TRBV5-1 to TRBJ1-6; tentative D call: TRBD1 (5 bases). CDR3 length: 17 amino acids. The germline CDR1 and CDR2 sequences are SGHRS and YFSETQ. The V end was cut by 4 bases, the J end by 1 base, with 15 bases between.

This clonotype was picked up many times. This sequence joins TRBV12-3 or TRBV12-4 and TRBJ2-7; D not certain. The CDR3 sequence is 12 residues long. V was cut by 5 bases and J by 4 bases, with 9 bases left in between. In DNA form, the CDR3 reads TGTGCCAGCAGTACCGACAATTACGAGCAGTACTTC. Translating it yields CASSTDNYEQYF.

The J gene is TRBJ2-1, the V gene TRBV4-1, with 9 bases fitting TRBD1. With 5 bases clipped from V and 8 bases from J, the junction kept 10 bases outside the gene matches. CDR3 size: 15 residues. From germline, CDR1 is MGHRA and CDR2 YSYEKL. CDR3 amino acids: CASSSRDREPDEQFF. Here the CDR3 DNA reads TGCGCCAGCAGCTCCCGGGACAGGGAGCCCGATGAGCAGTTCTTC.

The V call is TRBV27, the J call TRBJ1-2; the D gene is possibly TRBD1 (6 bases). The CDR3 loop spans 12 amino acids. The V and J ends lost 6 bases and 7 bases respectively, with 12 bases between them. Germline CDR1 reads MNHEY; CDR2 reads SMNVEV (reference sequence). The CDR3 DNA reads TGTGCCAGCAGAACAGGGTTTCTTGGCTACACCTTC. Its protein is CASRTGFLGYTF.